Below, one T cell receptor beta chain is given with its context. CDR1 SGHAT and CDR2 FQNNGV come from the germline V gene. The V gene end was trimmed by 6 bases and the J gene end by 4 bases; junction bases not matched to a gene: 10. The CDR3 loop spans 15 amino acids. One Seattle source followed patients from active infection through their disease course. Authors' analysis steps: Estimation of nucleated cell counts relied on the amplification of reference gene primers. The table came from immunoSEQ multiplex PCR; TCRdb's copy has only in-frame clones and leaves some out. The V and J calls and the clone size are those of that table, but D and trimming were determined from the DNA. The sample has over 200,000 clones, over 80% seen once. This sample was taken from a study of blood T cell repertoires in COVID-19. The overall study: Collection of acute and convalescent COVID-19 samples took place in the United States, Italy and Spain. PBMCs, B-cell-depleted T cells, or T cells were the source of the cDNA or gDNA that made up the material.

The rearrangement joins TRBV11-2 to TRBJ2-3, with 7 bases lining up with TRBD2. Specimen: peripheral blood. The source of this sequence is a woman under 40 with COVID-19, enrolled during active disease. The CDR3: CASSEVAGVADTQYF. The CDR3 coding sequence is TGTGCCAGCAGTGAAGTGGCGGGAGTTGCAGATACGCAGTATTTT.